This T cell receptor (beta chain) was sequenced in a study of T-cell reconstitution after alpha-beta-depleted transplantation in children. The TCRbeta library was prepared with unique molecular identifiers. TCRdb used MiXCR to reprocess the PCR reads, holding one entry per CDR3 protein. The sample contains under 75,000 distinct CDR3 sequences, 11% of which appear only once. This clonotype was picked up many times. This CDR3 comprises 16 residues. J was trimmed by 5 bases and V by 1 base; bases with no gene match: 5. Germline lookup yields CDR1 SGHRS and CDR2 YFSETQ. The sequence derives from a boy younger than 18 with acute myeloid leukemia, due to receive a stem cell transplant. Sequencing used PBMCs, obtained before TCRalphabeta/CD19-depleted stem cell transplant. The V gene is TRBV5-1, the J gene TRBJ2-1; 11 bases are a match to TRBD2. Written as DNA, the CDR3 is TGCGCCAGCAGCTTGAAGGGACTAGCGGTTAACAATGAGCAGTTCTTC. Amino acids: CASSLKGLAVNNEQFF.